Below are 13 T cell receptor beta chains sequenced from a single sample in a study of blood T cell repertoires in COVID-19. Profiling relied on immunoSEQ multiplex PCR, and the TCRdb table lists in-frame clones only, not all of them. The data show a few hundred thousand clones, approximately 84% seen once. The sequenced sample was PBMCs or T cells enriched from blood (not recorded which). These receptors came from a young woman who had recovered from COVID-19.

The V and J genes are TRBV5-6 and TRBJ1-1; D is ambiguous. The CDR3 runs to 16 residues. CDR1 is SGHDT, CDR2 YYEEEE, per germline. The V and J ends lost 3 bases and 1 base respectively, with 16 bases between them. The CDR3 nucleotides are TGTGCCAGCAGCTCCCTAGGAAGGAGGCAGAACACTGAAGCTTTCTTT. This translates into CASSSLGRRQNTEAFF.

CDR3 sequence (DNA): TGTGCCAGCAGCTTAGGGTTTCGAACAGGGGGAGACGAGCAGTACTTC. Its translation: CASSLGFRTGGDEQYF. The rearrangement uses TRBV11-2 and TRBJ2-7; 8 bases fit TRBD1. The germline gives CDR1 SGHAT, CDR2 FQNNGV. V was clipped by 1 base and J by 5 bases; unmatched bases: 10. This CDR3 spans 16 amino acids. Supplemented by reference TRBV11-2 and TRBJ2-7, the full variable domain reads EAGVAQSPRYKIIEKRQSVAFWCNPISGHATLYWYQQILGQGPKLLIQFQNNGVVDDSQLPKDRFSAERLKGVDSTLKIQPAKLEDSAVYLCASSLGFRTGGDEQYFGPGTRLTVT.

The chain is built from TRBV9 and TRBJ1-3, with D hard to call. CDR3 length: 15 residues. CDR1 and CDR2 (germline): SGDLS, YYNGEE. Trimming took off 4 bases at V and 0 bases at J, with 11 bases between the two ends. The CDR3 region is CASSSSSSSGNTIYF. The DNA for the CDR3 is TGTGCCAGCAGCTCCTCTAGTAGCTCTGGAAACACCATATATTTT.

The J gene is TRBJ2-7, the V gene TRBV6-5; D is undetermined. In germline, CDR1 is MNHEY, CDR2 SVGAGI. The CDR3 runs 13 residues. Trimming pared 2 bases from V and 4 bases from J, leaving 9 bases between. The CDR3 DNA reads TGTGCCAGCAGTTACACATCGGGTTACGAGCAGTACTTC. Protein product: CASSYTSGYEQYF.

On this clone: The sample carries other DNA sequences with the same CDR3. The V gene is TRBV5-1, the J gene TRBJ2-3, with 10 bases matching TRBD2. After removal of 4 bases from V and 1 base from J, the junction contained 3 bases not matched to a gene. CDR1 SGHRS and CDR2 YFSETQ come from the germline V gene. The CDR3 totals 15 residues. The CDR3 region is CASSAGTSGTDTQYF. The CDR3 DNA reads TGCGCCAGCAGCGCCGGGACTAGCGGCACAGATACGCAGTATTTT.

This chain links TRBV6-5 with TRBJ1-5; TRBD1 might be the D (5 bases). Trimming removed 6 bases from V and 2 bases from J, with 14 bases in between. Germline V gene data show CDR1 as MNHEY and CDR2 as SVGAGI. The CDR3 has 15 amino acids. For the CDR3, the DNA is TGTGCCAGCAGGGGGCAGATGTCTCGCAATCAGCCCCAGCATTTT. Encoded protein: CASRGQMSRNQPQHF.

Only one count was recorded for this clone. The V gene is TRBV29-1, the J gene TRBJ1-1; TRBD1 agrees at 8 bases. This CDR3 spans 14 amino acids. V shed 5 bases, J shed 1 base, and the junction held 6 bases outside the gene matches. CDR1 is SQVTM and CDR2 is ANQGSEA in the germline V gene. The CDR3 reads CSVKYGTGNTEAFF. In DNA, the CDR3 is TGCAGCGTTAAGTATGGGACAGGGAACACTGAAGCTTTCTTT.

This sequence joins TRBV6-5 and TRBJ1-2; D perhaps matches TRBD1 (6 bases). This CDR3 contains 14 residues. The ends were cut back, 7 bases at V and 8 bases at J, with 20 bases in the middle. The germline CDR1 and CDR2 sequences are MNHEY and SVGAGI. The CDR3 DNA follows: TGTGCCAGCACCAATGATCGGGGGGCTGAGGGCTACACCTTC. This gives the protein CASTNDRGAEGYTF.

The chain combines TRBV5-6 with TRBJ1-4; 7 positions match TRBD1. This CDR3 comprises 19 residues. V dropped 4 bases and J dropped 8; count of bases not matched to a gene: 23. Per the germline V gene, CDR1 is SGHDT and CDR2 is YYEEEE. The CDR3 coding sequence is TGTGCCAGCAGCCTACATGCCACGGGACGACAGGGAATTCCCGAAAAACTGTTTTTT. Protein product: CASSLHATGRQGIPEKLFF.

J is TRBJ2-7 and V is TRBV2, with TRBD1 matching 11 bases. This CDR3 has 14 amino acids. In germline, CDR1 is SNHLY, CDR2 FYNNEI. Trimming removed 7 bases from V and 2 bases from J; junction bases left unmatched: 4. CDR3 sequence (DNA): TGTGCCAGCAAACCGGGACAGGGGGCCTACGAGCAGTACTTC. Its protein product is CASKPGQGAYEQYF.

The DNA of the CDR3 is TGTGCCAGCAGTTTCTCCAGGGGCTATGGCTACACCTTC. Protein product: CASSFSRGYGYTF. The rearrangement uses TRBV28 and TRBJ1-2; D is perhaps TRBD1 (6 bases). This CDR3 is built from 13 residues. Germline V lookup: CDR1 MDHEN, CDR2 SYDVKM. V was shortened by 3 bases and J by 4 bases, with 9 bases between the two germline ends.

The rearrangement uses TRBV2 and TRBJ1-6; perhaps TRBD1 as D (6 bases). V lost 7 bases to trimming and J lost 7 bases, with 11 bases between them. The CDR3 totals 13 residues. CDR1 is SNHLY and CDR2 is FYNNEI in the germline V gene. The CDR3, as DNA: TGTGCCAGCAATCGCAGGGGCAATTCACCCCTCCACTTT. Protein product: CASNRRGNSPLHF.

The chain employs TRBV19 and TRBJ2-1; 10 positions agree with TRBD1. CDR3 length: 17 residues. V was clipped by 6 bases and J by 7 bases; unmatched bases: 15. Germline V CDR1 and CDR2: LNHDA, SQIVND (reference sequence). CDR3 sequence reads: CASSQYLPGQGRNEQFF. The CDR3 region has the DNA TGTGCCAGTAGCCAATATCTTCCGGGACAGGGGCGAAATGAGCAGTTCTTC. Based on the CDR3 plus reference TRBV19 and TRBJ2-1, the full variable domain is DGGITQSPKYLFRKEGQNVTLSCEQNLNHDAMYWYRQDPGQGLRLIYYSQIVNDFQKGDIAEGYSVSREKKESFPLTVTSAQKNPTAFYLCASSQYLPGQGRNEQFFGPGTRLTVL.